A selection of T cell receptor beta chains follows, all from one sample in a study of technical replicates of blood from several donors. The method was immunoSEQ multiplex PCR; TCRdb's version includes in-frame clones alone and lacks a portion of them. The profile shows roughly 100,000 clones, around 93% of them singletons. Source material: T cells isolated from PBMCs. These receptors were collected from a human donor in good health. Both conserved end residues are part of each CDR3. A D gene is named only where the DNA matches it firmly.

NA	TRBV2	TRBJ2-1	TGTGCCAGCTCCTATCTTGGGACTTCCCGATACAATGAGCAGTTCTTC	CASSYLGTSRYNEQFF
NA	TRBV27	TRBJ2-2	TGTGCCAGCAGTTTAGCACAGGGCCTCGGTGAGCTGTTTTTT	CASSLAQGLGELFF
NA	TRBV19	TRBJ1-2	TGTGCCAGTAACGTCGGGGTAGGAGGCGGTTATGGCTACACCTTC	CASNVGVGGGYGYTF
TRBD1	TRBV7-9	TRBJ2-3	TGTGCCAGCAGCTCAGGACAGGGCAACACAGATACGCAGTATTTT	CASSSGQGNTDTQYF
NA	TRBV9	TRBJ1-1	TGTGCCAGCAGCGTAGTACCAGGGCGGACTGAAGCTTTCTTT	CASSVVPGRTEAFF
NA	TRBV19	TRBJ2-7	TGTGCCAGTAGTGGCCCGGAGGGGCTCTACGAGCAGTACTTC	CASSGPEGLYEQYF
TRBD2	TRBV9	TRBJ2-1	TGTGCCAGCAGCGTAGAGGGAGCGGGAGCCTACAATGAGCAGTTCTTC	CASSVEGAGAYNEQFF
NA	TRBV6-5	TRBJ1-5	TGTGCCAGCAGACCTTCACTAACCGGGCCCCAGCATTTT	CASRPSLTGPQHF
NA	TRBV5-6	TRBJ2-1	TGTGCCAGCAGCCGGGTGGAATCCTACAATGAGCAGTTCTTC	CASSRVESYNEQFF
NA	TRBV11-2	TRBJ2-1	TGTGCCAGCAGCCTACCGGGGGTCTACAATGAGCAGTTCTTC	CASSLPGVYNEQFF
TRBD2	TRBV7-2	TRBJ2-7	TGTGCCAGCAGCCCCCGCGGCCTACTAGCGGGGGGGGGAGAGCAGTACTTC	CASSPRGLLAGGGEQYF
TRBD1	TRBV28	TRBJ2-7	TGTGCCAGCAGTCCTGACAGGGGTATCGACGAGCAGTACTTC	CASSPDRGIDEQYF
TRBD1	TRBV19	TRBJ1-2	TGTGCCAGTAGGTGGGACAGGGGGCGAATTTATGGCTACACCTTC	CASRWDRGRIYGYTF
TRBD1	TRBV13	TRBJ2-7	TGTGCCAGCAGCTACGGACAGGGGTACCACGAGCAGTACTTC	CASSYGQGYHEQYF
NA	TRBV28	TRBJ1-1	TGTGCCAGCAGTCTACAGGGTTACACTGAAGCTTTCTTT	CASSLQGYTEAFF